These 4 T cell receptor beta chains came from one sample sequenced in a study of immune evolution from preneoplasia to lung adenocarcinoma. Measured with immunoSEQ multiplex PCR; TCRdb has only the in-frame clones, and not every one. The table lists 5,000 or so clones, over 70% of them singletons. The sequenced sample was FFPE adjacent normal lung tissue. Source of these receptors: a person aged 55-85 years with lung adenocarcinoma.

For the CDR3, the DNA is TGCGCCAGCAGCTTGGGGGTCACGCAGTACTTC. Translated: CASSLGVTQYF. The chain is built from TRBV5-1 and TRBJ2-7, with D unresolved. Per germline, CDR1 SGHRS and CDR2 YFSETQ. V was pared by 0 bases and J by 9 bases, with 7 bases between. The CDR3 consists of 11 residues. Using reference TRBV5-1 and TRBJ2-7 for the parts outside the CDR3, the full variable domain is KAGVTQTPRYLIKTRGQQVTLSCSPISGHRSVSWYQQTPGQGLQFLFEYFSETQRNKGNFPGRFSGRQFSNSRSEMNVSTLELGDSALYLCASSLGVTQYFGPGTRLTVT.

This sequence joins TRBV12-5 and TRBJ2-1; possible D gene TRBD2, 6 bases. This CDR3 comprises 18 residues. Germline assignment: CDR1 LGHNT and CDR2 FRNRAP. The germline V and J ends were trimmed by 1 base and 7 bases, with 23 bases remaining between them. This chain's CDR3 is CASGLEISGQGSLNEQFF. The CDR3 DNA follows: TGTGCTAGTGGTTTGGAAATAAGCGGGCAGGGAAGTTTGAATGAGCAGTTCTTC.

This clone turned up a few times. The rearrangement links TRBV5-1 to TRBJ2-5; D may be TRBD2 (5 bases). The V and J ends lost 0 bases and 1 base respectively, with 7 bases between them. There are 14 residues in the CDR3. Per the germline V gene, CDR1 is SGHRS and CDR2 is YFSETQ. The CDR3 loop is CASSLAAAQETQYF. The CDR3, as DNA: TGCGCCAGCAGCTTGGCAGCGGCCCAAGAGACCCAGTACTTC.

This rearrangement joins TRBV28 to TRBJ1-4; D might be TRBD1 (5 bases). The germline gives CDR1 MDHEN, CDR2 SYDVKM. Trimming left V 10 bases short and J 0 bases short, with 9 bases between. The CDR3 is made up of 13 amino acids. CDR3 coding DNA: TGTGCCACCTCGACAGCAACTAATGAAAAACTGTTTTTT. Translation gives CATSTATNEKLFF.